This TCR beta chain was found in a study of blood T cell repertoires in COVID-19. Sequencing was performed with immunoSEQ multiplex PCR; in TCRdb, only in-frame clones are kept and a portion is missing. Of 250,000 or so clones listed, about four fifths are singletons. CDR3 length equals 15 residues. Germline V gene lookup returns CDR1 MNHEY and CDR2 SVGAGI. Deletions cut 5 bases from V and 0 bases from J, with 13 bases between. The TCR sequence derives from a woman aged 40 to 50 who had recovered from COVID-19. The sample taken for sequencing was peripheral blood. The V and J genes are TRBV6-5 and TRBJ1-1, with D possibly TRBD1 on 5 matching bases. CDR3 loop: CASSKRGYMNTEAFF. The CDR3 nucleotides are TGTGCCAGCAGTAAACGGGGGTACATGAACACTGAAGCTTTCTTT.